This section outlines one TCR beta chain sequence together with its context. This record belongs to a study of shared clonotypes between healthy human individuals. Background on the study: Per donor, three plates held CD4 naive cells, three held CD4 memory, two held CD8 naive and one held CD8 memory.

The CDR3 length is 17 residues. Trimming removed 6 bases from V and 0 bases from J, with 18 bases in between. Germline CDR1 is ENHRY and CDR2 is SYGVKD. Method: immunoSEQ multiplex PCR; TCRdb's copy keeps in-frame clones and lacks some. Counted here are about 2 million clones, 85% to 95% occurring once; the ten biggest clones make up under 0.15%. The specimen sequenced was naive CD4+ T cells sorted from blood. Subset noted: CD45RA+ positively selected. The chain joins TRBV10-3 to TRBJ1-3; D might be TRBD1 (6 bases). This TCR derives from a man between 18 and 29 years old in good health. CDR3 in DNA: TGTGCCATCAGCCTAACAGGACAGACATTCTCTGGAAACACCATATATTTT. This encodes CAISLTGQTFSGNTIYF.